Listed below are T cell receptor beta chains from one sample, sequenced in a study of blood T cell repertoires in COVID-19. Libraries were prepared by immunoSEQ multiplex PCR; TCRdb keeps only in-frame clonotypes and omits some of them. This sample yields under 250,000 clones, of which roughly 90% are seen a single time; about 5% belongs to the top ten. The sequenced material came from peripheral blood. The receptors originated from a woman aged 40 to 49 with acute or convalescent COVID-19. CDR3s include the opening cysteine and the closing phenylalanine or tryptophan. The order of the fields is V gene, J gene, D gene, clone size, CDR3 protein, CDR3 DNA. A D gene is named only where the DNA matches it firmly. Clone size appears in some rows only: once, few, many, or a class for an expanded clone.

TRBV5-1	TRBJ2-1	.	.	CASSLDREGQNEQFF	TGCGCCAGCAGCTTGGACAGGGAAGGACAAAATGAGCAGTTCTTC
TRBV2	TRBJ1-6	TRBD1	once	CASRGQGAVGSPLHF	TGTGCCAGCAGGGGCCAGGGGGCGGTTGGTTCACCCCTCCACTTT
TRBV9	TRBJ2-1	.	.	CASSYGLANEQFF	TGTGCCAGCAGCTACGGACTGGCCAATGAGCAGTTCTTC
TRBV21-1	TRBJ1-1	.	.	CASSKAVLEVTEAFF	TGTGCCAGCAGCAAAGCGGTCCTGGAGGTCACTGAAGCTTTCTTT
TRBV7-3	TRBJ2-1	TRBD1	.	CASSSQGASSHEQFF	TGTGCCAGCAGCTCGCAGGGGGCGAGTAGTCATGAGCAGTTCTTC
TRBV9	TRBJ2-2	.	.	CASSDRFSNTGELFF	TGTGCCAGCAGCGATCGGTTCTCGAACACCGGGGAGCTGTTTTTT
TRBV19	TRBJ2-1	.	.	CASSIRPSGEQFF	TGTGCCAGTAGTATCCGACCCTCCGGGGAGCAGTTCTTC
TRBV14	TRBJ2-1	TRBD2	.	CASRRLAGSEQFF	TGTGCCAGCAGAAGACTAGCGGGATCTGAGCAGTTCTTC
TRBV27	TRBJ1-5	.	.	CASSRRGGVLRNQPQHF	TGTGCCAGCAGCCGCAGAGGGGGGGTGTTAAGAAATCAGCCCCAGCATTTT
TRBV2	TRBJ2-2	.	few	CASTRTNTGELFF	TGTGCCAGCACCAGGACGAACACCGGGGAGCTGTTTTTT
TRBV28	TRBJ2-5	TRBD2	.	CASTPGGGFETQYF	TGTGCCAGCACACCTGGGGGGGGGTTTGAGACCCAGTACTTC
TRBV4-1	TRBJ2-1	TRBD2	.	CASSLLSGTSGGSGSYNEQFF	TGCGCCAGCAGCCTCCTTTCCGGGACTAGCGGGGGCTCCGGGTCCTACAATGAGCAGTTCTTC
TRBV3-1/TRBV3-2	TRBJ1-5	TRBD1	.	CASSQNGQGRQPQHF	TGTGCCAGCAGCCAAAACGGACAGGGTAGGCAGCCCCAGCATTTT
TRBV28	TRBJ1-3	.	.	CASSHRVYVGNTIYF	TGTGCCAGCAGTCACAGGGTATACGTAGGAAACACCATATATTTT
TRBV6-5	TRBJ2-2	.	many	CASQRLTGELFF	TGTGCCAGCCAACGGTTAACCGGGGAGCTGTTTTTT
TRBV3-1/TRBV3-2	TRBJ1-6	.	.	CASSQSALSSYNSPLHF	TGTGCCAGCAGCCAGTCCGCCTTGAGCTCCTATAATTCACCCCTCCACTTT
TRBV2	TRBJ1-1	TRBD1	.	CASSDRDRGNTEAFF	TGTGCCAGCAGTGACCGGGACAGGGGAAATACTGAAGCTTTCTTT
TRBV3-1/TRBV3-2	TRBJ1-1	.	.	CASSPYSQGKKNTEAFF	TGTGCCAGCAGCCCATACAGTCAGGGTAAGAAAAACACTGAAGCTTTCTTT
TRBV19	TRBJ1-1	.	.	CASSIVEVGTEAFF	TGTGCCAGTAGTATAGTTGAGGTGGGCACTGAAGCTTTCTTT
TRBV19	TRBJ1-3	.	.	CASKRAIDRNTIYF	TGTGCCAGTAAGCGGGCGATCGATAGAAACACCATATATTTT
TRBV6-5	TRBJ2-5	.	.	CASSYPGPTQYF	TGTGCCAGCAGTTACCCGGGTCCGACCCAGTACTTC
TRBV5-1	TRBJ1-2	.	.	CASSSRLAQRRGANYGYTF	TGCGCCAGCAGCTCCCGATTGGCCCAACGCAGGGGAGCTAACTATGGCTACACCTTC
TRBV19	TRBJ1-5	.	.	CASSIVDRLNQPQHF	TGTGCCAGTAGTATAGTTGACAGGTTAAATCAGCCCCAGCATTTT
TRBV18	TRBJ1-1	TRBD1	.	CASSLQGFEAFF	TGTGCCAGCTCACTACAGGGGTTTGAAGCTTTCTTT
TRBV7-9	TRBJ1-4	TRBD1	.	CASSLLSGGNEKLFF	TGTGCCAGCAGCTTACTATCAGGGGGCAATGAAAAACTGTTTTTT
TRBV12-3/TRBV12-4	TRBJ1-2	.	once	CASRNRIDYGYTF	TGTGCCAGCAGGAACAGGATCGACTATGGCTACACCTTC
TRBV5-1	TRBJ2-5	TRBD2	.	CASSLDTSGGQETQYF	TGCGCCAGCAGCTTGGATACTAGCGGGGGGCAAGAGACCCAGTACTTC
TRBV29-1	TRBJ1-2	.	.	CSVTGGDSLFYGYTF	TGCAGCGTTACCGGCGGGGACTCCCTGTTCTATGGCTACACCTTC
TRBV6-2/TRBV6-3	TRBJ2-3	.	many	CASSRGTSTDTQYF	TGTGCCAGCAGCCGCGGGACTAGCACAGATACGCAGTATTTT
TRBV15	TRBJ2-2	.	.	CATSGGPNTGELFF	TGTGCCACCAGCGGGGGCCCGAACACCGGGGAGCTGTTTTTT
TRBV19	TRBJ1-2	.	.	CASSKRRQLGYGYTF	TGTGCCAGTAGTAAACGCCGACAGCTCGGCTATGGCTACACCTTC
TRBV11-2	TRBJ1-6	TRBD1	.	CASSLGTGVNSPLHF	TGTGCCAGCAGCTTGGGGACAGGAGTTAATTCACCCCTCCACTTT
TRBV2	TRBJ1-6	.	.	CASSDKGLEGSPLHF	TGTGCCAGCAGTGACAAAGGGCTTGAGGGTTCACCCCTCCACTTT
TRBV18	TRBJ1-5	TRBD1	.	CASSSDRGGQPQHF	TGTGCCAGCTCAAGCGACAGGGGAGGCCAGCCCCAGCATTTT
TRBV5-4	TRBJ2-3	TRBD2	.	CASSIERGGFIDTQYF	TGTGCCAGCAGCATTGAGCGGGGGGGCTTCATCGATACGCAGTATTTT
TRBV7-3	TRBJ2-1	.	once	CASSLTLYNEQFF	TGTGCCAGCAGCTTAACACTATACAATGAGCAGTTCTTC
TRBV5-1	TRBJ2-2	TRBD1	few	CASSMTGGDGELFF	TGCGCCAGCAGTATGACAGGGGGTGACGGGGAGCTGTTTTTT
TRBV30	TRBJ2-6	TRBD1	once	CAWSVQGTGANVLTF	TGTGCCTGGAGTGTACAGGGGACTGGGGCCAACGTCCTGACTTTC
TRBV6-5	TRBJ1-2	TRBD1	.	CASSSSFRGRGGYTF	TGTGCCAGCAGTTCTTCCTTCAGGGGGCGCGGTGGCTACACCTTC
TRBV4-2	TRBJ1-4	.	.	CASSQPRATNEKLFF	TGTGCCAGCAGCCAGCCGCGAGCGACTAATGAAAAACTGTTTTTT
TRBV19	TRBJ1-6	TRBD1	.	CASSPWTGGNSPLHF	TGTGCCAGTAGCCCTTGGACAGGCGGGAATTCACCCCTCCACTTT
TRBV19	TRBJ1-6	TRBD1	.	CASSMGDSINSPLHF	TGTGCCAGTAGTATGGGGGACAGCATTAATTCACCCCTCCACTTT
TRBV18	TRBJ1-6	.	.	CASSSGNNSPLHF	TGTGCCAGCTCATCAGGGAATAATTCACCCCTCCACTTT
TRBV5-4	TRBJ2-3	.	.	CASSLEPVITSTDTQYF	TGTGCCAGCAGCTTGGAGCCGGTGATTACCAGCACAGATACGCAGTATTTT
TRBV3-1/TRBV3-2	TRBJ1-2	TRBD1	.	CASSLLGQGGYGYTF	TGTGCCAGCAGCCTCCTGGGACAGGGCGGCTATGGCTACACCTTC
TRBV15	TRBJ1-6	.	.	CATSRLAGKESPLHF	TGTGCCACCAGCAGACTGGCGGGGAAAGAGTCACCCCTCCACTTT
TRBV29-1	TRBJ2-1	.	few	CSVGGGTGNNEQFF	TGCAGCGTCGGGGGGGGGACAGGGAACAATGAGCAGTTCTTC
TRBV30	TRBJ1-2	.	.	CAWRVKGSLNGYTF	TGTGCCTGGAGAGTAAAGGGGTCTTTAAATGGCTACACCTTC
TRBV10-1	TRBJ2-5	.	.	CASSEYVGRPQETQYF	TGCGCCAGCAGTGAATATGTGGGGCGGCCCCAAGAGACCCAGTACTTC
TRBV7-2	TRBJ1-5	TRBD1	.	CASSRGQGVKQPQHF	TGTGCCAGCAGCCGTGGACAGGGGGTAAAACAGCCCCAGCATTTT
TRBV24-1	TRBJ1-5	.	.	CATSDGSNNRVYSNQPQHF	TGTGCCACCAGTGATGGTTCGAATAACAGGGTGTATAGCAATCAGCCCCAGCATTTT
TRBV12-3/TRBV12-4	TRBJ1-4	.	.	CASRTATNEKLFF	TGTGCCAGCAGGACAGCAACTAATGAAAAACTGTTTTTT
TRBV4-2	TRBJ1-2	.	.	CASSQEITGSYGYTF	TGTGCCAGCAGCCAAGAAATCACAGGGTCCTATGGCTACACCTTC
TRBV2	TRBJ1-1	.	.	CASSRHLNTEAFF	TGTGCCAGCAGTAGACACTTGAACACTGAAGCTTTCTTT
TRBV5-6	TRBJ1-1	.	.	CASSLGAGIRGAFF	TGTGCCAGCAGCTTGGGGGCGGGTATTCGCGGGGCTTTCTTT
TRBV7-9	TRBJ1-2	.	.	CTSSPHGRNGYTF	TGTACCAGCAGCCCCCATGGGAGAAATGGCTACACCTTC
TRBV6-5	TRBJ1-2	.	.	CASKGKEGPRYGYTF	TGTGCCAGCAAGGGCAAGGAGGGGCCCCGCTATGGCTACACCTTC
TRBV30	TRBJ1-2	.	.	CAWSVLVEGYTF	TGTGCCTGGAGTGTACTAGTTGAGGGCTACACCTTC
TRBV7-2	TRBJ2-2	.	.	CASKGGELFF	TGTGCCAGCAAGGGGGGGGAGCTGTTTTTT
TRBV19	TRBJ1-2	TRBD1	once	CASCDRADYGYTF	TGTGCCAGTTGTGACAGGGCGGACTATGGCTACACCTTC